These 28 T cell receptor beta chains were sequenced from one sample in a study of glioma-infiltrating T cells after dendritic cell vaccination. Assay: immunoSEQ multiplex PCR; the TCRdb copy retains only in-frame clones and omits some. Among fewer than 75,000 clones listed, 81% were seen once. The sample in question was blood, obtained before dendritic cell vaccination. Every receptor here comes from a human donor with glioblastoma.

The rearrangement links TRBV27 to TRBJ1-6, with D perhaps TRBD1 (5 bases). The V end lost 3 bases, the J end lost 8 bases, and 11 bases lay between the germline ends. The CDR3 has 14 amino acids. The germline gives CDR1 MNHEY, CDR2 SMNVEV (reference sequence). For the CDR3, the DNA is TGTGCCAGCAGTTTCTGGGGGGGAGATTCACCCCTCCACTTT. The encoded protein is CASSFWGGDSPLHF.

This clone showed up just a few times. This rearrangement joins TRBV4-2 to TRBJ1-2, with D perhaps TRBD1 (6 bases). The germline V gene has CDR1 LGHNA and CDR2 YNFKEQ. The CDR3 has 14 residues. V gave up 0 bases and J gave up 3 bases, with 8 bases separating them. The CDR3 here is CASSQEGADYGYTF. The CDR3 nucleotides read TGTGCCAGCAGCCAAGAGGGGGCGGACTATGGCTACACCTTC.

The J gene is TRBJ2-5, the V gene TRBV5-4; TRBD2 matches at 9 bases. Germline V lookup: CDR1 SGHNT, CDR2 YYREEE (reference sequence). V was clipped by 6 bases and J by 5 bases; unmatched bases: 11. This CDR3 contains 15 residues. CDR3 nucleotide sequence: TGTGCCAGCACCAAGAAGCGGGGGGCGGAGGAGACCCAGTACTTC. It yields the protein CASTKKRGAEETQYF.

The chain is built from TRBV5-6 and TRBJ2-5; 8 bases agree with TRBD1. The CDR3 has 16 amino acids. Germline CDR1 and CDR2: SGHDT and YYEEEE. J lost 2 bases, V lost 3 bases, and 9 bases had no gene match. The CDR3 loop reads CASSSYRQGIQETQYF. CDR3 nucleotide sequence: TGTGCCAGCAGCTCCTATCGACAGGGGATACAAGAGACCCAGTACTTC.

The chain couples TRBV18 to TRBJ1-1; the D gene is possibly TRBD1 (5 bases). Per the germline V gene, CDR1 is KGHSH and CDR2 is LQKENI. The CDR3 consists of 15 residues. V was cut by 5 bases and J by 4 bases, with 17 bases left in between. The CDR3 spells CASSGSSGGITEAFF. For the CDR3, the DNA is TGTGCCAGCTCAGGGAGTTCCGGGGGTATCACTGAAGCTTTCTTT.

The rearrangement uses TRBV9 and TRBJ1-6; 9 positions match TRBD1. Germline CDR1 and CDR2: SGDLS and YYNGEE. There are 15 residues in the CDR3. V trimming: 2 bases; J trimming: 5 bases; junction bases outside the gene matches: 2. CDR3 loop: CASSVRTGDNSPLHF. CDR3 coding DNA: TGTGCCAGCAGCGTCAGGACAGGGGATAATTCACCCCTCCACTTT.

This clone was counted a single time. V gene TRBV19 combines with J gene TRBJ1-1; D is undetermined. CDR1 and CDR2 from the germline V gene are LNHDA and SQIVND (reference sequence). The V end was cut by 8 bases, the J end by 5 bases, with 18 bases between. The CDR3 totals 14 residues. CDR3 sequence: CASSVERDETEAFF. The CDR3 nucleotides read TGTGCCAGTTCCGTTGAGAGGGATGAGACTGAAGCTTTCTTT.

This chain uses TRBV29-1 with TRBJ2-2; 8 nucleotides match TRBD1. V dropped 6 bases and J dropped 2; count of bases not matched to a gene: 5. Germline V gene sequence: CDR1 SQVTM, CDR2 ANQGSEA. This CDR3 is 14 amino acids long. The CDR3 sequence is CSVMTGANTGELFF. In DNA, the CDR3 is TGCAGCGTCATGACAGGGGCTAACACCGGGGAGCTGTTTTTT.

This clone came up a few times. J is TRBJ2-1 and V is TRBV5-4; TRBD1 agrees at 7 bases. The germline gives CDR1 SGHNT, CDR2 YYREEE (reference sequence). V dropped 1 base and J dropped 6; count of bases not matched to a gene: 10. The CDR3 loop spans 16 amino acids. The CDR3 loop is CASSLSLGQKSNEQFF. The CDR3 DNA is TGTGCCAGCAGCTTGTCTTTGGGACAGAAGTCCAATGAGCAGTTCTTC.

The rearrangement uses TRBV5-1 and TRBJ1-1; no reliable D call. The CDR3 runs 14 residues. V lost 4 bases and J lost 1, with 11 bases in between. From germline, CDR1 is SGHRS and CDR2 YFSETQ. The CDR3 sequence is CASSTAGTNTEAFF. The CDR3 coding sequence is TGCGCCAGCAGCACAGCGGGAACGAACACTGAAGCTTTCTTT.

The V gene is TRBV2, the J gene TRBJ2-5; TRBD2 agrees at 10 bases. Germline CDR1 is SNHLY and CDR2 is FYNNEI. Unmatched junction bases numbered 5, after V lost 7 bases and J lost 12 bases. This CDR3 is 11 amino acids long. CDR3 bases: TGTGCCAGCATCCTCGGACTAGCGGAGTACTTC. Translating gives CASILGLAEYF.

The genes are TRBV11-1 and TRBJ1-2, with no clear D. This CDR3 contains 14 residues. Germline CDR1 reads SGHAT; CDR2 reads FQDESV (reference sequence). Trimming cost V 5 bases and J 5 bases, with 15 bases left between them. The CDR3 DNA reads as TGTGCCAGCAGCCCCTGGGAGGAGAAGTATGGCTACACCTTC. Encoded protein: CASSPWEEKYGYTF.

The chain joins TRBV9 to TRBJ2-1, with D possibly being TRBD2 (7 bases). The CDR3 runs 16 residues. Germline-derived CDR1 and CDR2 are SGDLS and YYNGEE. The V gene lost 0 bases and the J gene lost 6 bases, with 16 bases spanning the gap. The CDR3 nucleotides read TGTGCCAGCAGCGTAGTTGAGGGGGGGGCCTTCAATGAGCAGTTCTTC. Amino acid sequence: CASSVVEGGAFNEQFF.

This sequence joins TRBV2 and TRBJ1-2; D call uncertain. The CDR3 covers 13 residues. CDR1 and CDR2 from the germline V gene are SNHLY and FYNNEI. V shed 5 bases and J shed 3 bases, with 10 bases lying between them. This CDR3 is CASSPPRDYGYTF. The CDR3 DNA sequence: TGTGCCAGCAGTCCCCCGAGGGACTATGGCTACACCTTC.

The chain uses TRBV6-6 and TRBJ1-5; 8 bases line up with TRBD1. Trimming at V came to 4 bases and at J to 5 bases, leaving 4 bases not matched to a gene. Germline V gene lookup returns CDR1 MNHNY and CDR2 SVGAGI (reference sequence). The length of the CDR3 is 14 residues. The CDR3 DNA is TGTGCCAGCAGTTCCTCGACAGGGGATCAGCCCCAGCATTTT. Translating gives CASSSSTGDQPQHF.

This chain uses TRBV19 with TRBJ1-4; 10 bases line up with TRBD1. The CDR3 spans 15 residues. The ends lost 6 bases at V and 7 bases at J; junction bases unmatched: 8. Germline V gene data show CDR1 as LNHDA and CDR2 as SQIVND (reference sequence). The CDR3 region has the DNA TGTGCCAGTAGCCTCGACAGGGGGCGGATTGAAAAACTGTTTTTT. This codes for CASSLDRGRIEKLFF. The full variable domain, completed using reference TRBV19 and TRBJ1-4, is DGGITQSPKYLFRKEGQNVTLSCEQNLNHDAMYWYRQDPGQGLRLIYYSQIVNDFQKGDIAEGYSVSREKKESFPLTVTSAQKNPTAFYLCASSLDRGRIEKLFFGSGTQLSVL.

This clone has just a few counts. The chain joins TRBV10-3 to TRBJ2-5; TRBD1 matches 7 bases. In germline, CDR1 is ENHRY, CDR2 SYGVKD. The trim removed 6 bases at V and 2 bases at J, leaving 3 bases unmatched. The CDR3 contains 13 residues. This chain's CDR3 is CAIRPGQQETQYF. DNA of the CDR3: TGTGCCATCAGGCCGGGACAGCAAGAGACCCAGTACTTC.

The chain links TRBV5-1 to TRBJ1-2; D is perhaps TRBD1 (6 bases). Per germline, CDR1 SGHRS and CDR2 YFSETQ. The V end lost 3 bases, the J end lost 7 bases, and 10 bases lay between the germline ends. This CDR3 has 12 residues. The CDR3 DNA is TGCGCCAGCAGCTGGGACACTTCTGGCTACACCTTC. It translates to CASSWDTSGYTF.

The rearrangement uses TRBV6-6 and TRBJ1-1, with D maybe TRBD1 (5 bases). The CDR3 is 13 amino acids. The germline V gene encodes CDR1 MNHNY and CDR2 SVGAGI (reference sequence). Trimming removed 4 bases from V and 4 bases from J, with 10 bases in between. The CDR3 spells CASSSRVFTEAFF. The CDR3 coding sequence is TGTGCCAGCAGTTCCAGGGTTTTCACTGAAGCTTTCTTT.

This clone has at least ten counts. The genes are TRBV5-8 and TRBJ1-1; TRBD1 aligns across 7 bases. Germline CDR1 and CDR2: SGHTS and YDEGEE. This CDR3 spans 14 amino acids. The V and J ends lost 6 bases and 6 bases, in that order; junction bases with no gene match: 11. The CDR3 loop is CASIVPRGSAEAFF. In DNA form, the CDR3 reads TGTGCCAGCATAGTACCCAGGGGGTCCGCTGAAGCTTTCTTT.

V and J are TRBV7-2 and TRBJ1-3; TRBD1 aligns across 8 bases. With V trimmed by 5 bases and J by 1 base, 4 bases remained unmatched. In germline, CDR1 is SGHTA, CDR2 FQGNSA. The CDR3 loop spans 15 amino acids. The CDR3 region is CASSPRTGSGNTIYF. The CDR3 bases are TGTGCCAGCAGCCCAAGGACAGGGTCTGGAAACACCATATATTTT.

The CDR3 coding sequence is TGTGCCAGCAGCCAAGGGGGACTAGCGGGCCAGGAGACCCAGTACTTC. Translated, it gives CASSQGGLAGQETQYF. This rearrangement joins TRBV4-2 to TRBJ2-5, with 12 positions matching TRBD2. The germline V gene has CDR1 LGHNA and CDR2 YNFKEQ. The CDR3 has 16 residues. V shed 1 base and J 5 bases; nucleotides not matched to a gene: 5.

This clone was detected only once. The rearrangement links TRBV6-1 to TRBJ1-2; 11 bases are shared with TRBD1. The V segment lost 4 bases and the J segment 6 bases; nucleotides outside the gene matches: 1. Germline CDR1 and CDR2: MNHNS and SASEGT. The CDR3 is made up of 13 amino acids. The DNA for the CDR3 is TGTGCCAGCAGTGGGGACAGGGGGAATGGCTACACCTTC. This encodes CASSGDRGNGYTF.

This clone appeared once. CDR3 DNA sequence: TGTGCCAGCAGTGAAAGAGGGACTGAAGCTTTCTTT. This translates into CASSERGTEAFF. The rearrangement joins TRBV6-5 to TRBJ1-1; D gene uncertain. Trimming took off 5 bases at V and 5 bases at J, with 9 bases between the two ends. The CDR3 extends over 12 amino acids. Germline V CDR1 and CDR2: MNHEY, SVGAGI.

In this sample, this clone turned up a few times. Because the CDR3's place on the DNA is in doubt, the DNA is left out and the CDR3 is given as listed by TCRdb. The CDR3: CASSVGTGSVGF. The V and J genes are TRBV19 and TRBJ2-2; the D segment call TRBD1 is taken from the table without a DNA check. A total of 12 residues make up the CDR3, ends included. Germline lookup yields CDR1 LNHDA and CDR2 SQIVND (reference sequence).

This chain joins TRBV5-5 and TRBJ1-1, with TRBD1 matching 9 bases. The CDR3 covers 15 residues. J lost 1 base, V lost 3 bases, and 4 bases had no gene match. Germline V CDR1 and CDR2: SGHKS, YYEKEE (reference sequence). CDR3 sequence: CASSSGQGTNTEAFF. The CDR3 coding sequence is TGTGCCAGCAGCTCGGGACAGGGAACGAACACTGAAGCTTTCTTT. The entire variable domain, with the rest obtained from reference TRBV5-5 and TRBJ1-1, is as follows: DAGVTQSPTHLIKTRGQQVTLRCSPISGHKSVSWYQQVLGQGPQFIFQYYEKEERGRGNFPDRFSARQFPNYSSELNVNALLLGDSALYLCASSSGQGTNTEAFFGQGTRLTVV.

V and J are TRBV7-2 and TRBJ2-5, with TRBD2 identical over 7 bases. J gave up 0 bases and V 5 bases, and 3 bases lay outside the gene matches. The CDR3 loop spans 14 amino acids. Germline loops: CDR1 SGHTA, CDR2 FQGNSA. The chain's CDR3 is CASSRDYNQETQYF. In DNA, the CDR3 is TGTGCCAGCAGCCGGGACTATAACCAAGAGACCCAGTACTTC.

The genes are TRBV6-6 and TRBJ1-2; D gene unclear. The CDR3 is made up of 12 amino acids. CDR1 is MNHNY and CDR2 is SVGAGI in the germline V gene (reference sequence). Trimming removed 4 bases at V and 8 bases at J, with 11 bases between. The CDR3 DNA sequence: TGTGCCAGCAGTTTCGGACTAGGGGGCTACACCTTC. The encoded protein is CASSFGLGGYTF.